Below, one TCR beta chain is given with its context. Its antigen remains unidentified. Researchers ran the PCR with 60 Vbeta and 13 Jbeta primers. Some clones are missing from TCRdb's copy, which holds only in-frame ones; the method was immunoSEQ multiplex PCR. Seen here are around 68,000 clones, 85% to 90% observed once, and the top ten hold around 10%. While unrecorded immune exposures were likely, the donors were nominally healthy when sampled. This record belongs to a study of cytomegalovirus exposure and HLA in healthy donors. Study findings and constraints: The study flagged 150 to 200 TCR beta chains as cytomegalovirus-associated.

The CDR3 contains 15 residues. The germline gives CDR1 KGHSH, CDR2 LQKENI. Trimming removed 3 bases from V and 7 bases from J; junction bases left unmatched: 6. The TCR originated in a female donor in good health and CMV-seronegative. The rearrangement links TRBV18 to TRBJ2-2; 9 bases map to TRBD2. Input material: PBMCs. CDR3 sequence reads: CASSPSLSGSGELFF. DNA of the CDR3: TGTGCCAGCTCACCCAGTCTTAGCGGGAGCGGGGAGCTGTTTTTT.